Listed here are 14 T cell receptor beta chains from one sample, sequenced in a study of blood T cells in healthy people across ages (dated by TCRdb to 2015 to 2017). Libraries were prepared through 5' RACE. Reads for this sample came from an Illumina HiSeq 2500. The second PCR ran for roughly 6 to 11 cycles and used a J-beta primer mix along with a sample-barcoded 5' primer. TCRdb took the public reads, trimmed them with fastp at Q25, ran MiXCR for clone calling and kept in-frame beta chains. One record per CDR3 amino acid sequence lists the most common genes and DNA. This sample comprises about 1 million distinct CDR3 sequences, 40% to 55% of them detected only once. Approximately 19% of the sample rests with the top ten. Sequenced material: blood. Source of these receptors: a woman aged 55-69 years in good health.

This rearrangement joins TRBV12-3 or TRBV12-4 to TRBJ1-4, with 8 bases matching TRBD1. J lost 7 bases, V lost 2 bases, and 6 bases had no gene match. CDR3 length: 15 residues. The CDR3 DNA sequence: TGTGCCAGCAGTTTACGCAGGGGGCGCGGTGAAAAACTGTTTTTT. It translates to CASSLRRGRGEKLFF.

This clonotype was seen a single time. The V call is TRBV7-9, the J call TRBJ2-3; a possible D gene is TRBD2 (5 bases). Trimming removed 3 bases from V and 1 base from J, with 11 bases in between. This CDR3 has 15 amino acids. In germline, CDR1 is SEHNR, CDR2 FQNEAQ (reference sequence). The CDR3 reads CASSLALGRTDTQYF. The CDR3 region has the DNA TGTGCCAGCAGCTTGGCACTAGGGCGCACAGATACGCAGTATTTT.

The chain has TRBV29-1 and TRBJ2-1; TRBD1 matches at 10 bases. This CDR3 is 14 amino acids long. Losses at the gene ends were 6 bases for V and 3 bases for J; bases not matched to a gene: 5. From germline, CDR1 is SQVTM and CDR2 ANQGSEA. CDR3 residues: CSVRDRGGYNEQFF. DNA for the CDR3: TGCAGCGTCAGGGACAGGGGAGGCTACAATGAGCAGTTCTTC.

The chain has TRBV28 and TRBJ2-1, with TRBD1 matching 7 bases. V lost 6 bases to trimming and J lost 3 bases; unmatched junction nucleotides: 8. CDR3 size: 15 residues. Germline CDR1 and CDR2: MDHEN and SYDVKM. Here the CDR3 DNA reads TGTGCCAGCAGCCCACTACAGGGGAACTACAATGAGCAGTTCTTC. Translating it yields CASSPLQGNYNEQFF.

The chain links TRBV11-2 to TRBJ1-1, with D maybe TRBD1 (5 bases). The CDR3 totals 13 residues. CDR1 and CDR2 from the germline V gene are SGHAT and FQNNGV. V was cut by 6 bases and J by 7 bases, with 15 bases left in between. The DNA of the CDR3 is TGTGCCAGCAGTTCACCGACAGTGGGTGAAGCTTTCTTT. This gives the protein CASSSPTVGEAFF.

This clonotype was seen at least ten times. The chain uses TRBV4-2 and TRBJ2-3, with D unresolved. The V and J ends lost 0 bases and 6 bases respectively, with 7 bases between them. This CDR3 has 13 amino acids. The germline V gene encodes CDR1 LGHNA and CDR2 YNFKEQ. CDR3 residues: CASSQEGWDTQYF. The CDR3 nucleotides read TGTGCCAGCAGCCAAGAGGGGTGGGATACGCAGTATTTT.

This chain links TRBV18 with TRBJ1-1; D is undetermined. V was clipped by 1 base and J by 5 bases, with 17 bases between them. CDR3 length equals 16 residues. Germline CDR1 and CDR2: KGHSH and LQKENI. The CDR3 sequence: CASSPQVHAAGTEAFF. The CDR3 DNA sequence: TGTGCCAGCTCACCACAAGTTCATGCTGCGGGGACTGAAGCTTTCTTT.

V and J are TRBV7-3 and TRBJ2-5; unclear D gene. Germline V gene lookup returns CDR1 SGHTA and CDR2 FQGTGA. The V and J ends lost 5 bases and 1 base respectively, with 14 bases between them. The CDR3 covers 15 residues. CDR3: CASSLQRGLQETQYF. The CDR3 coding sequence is TGTGCCAGCAGCCTCCAACGTGGCCTCCAAGAGACCCAGTACTTC.

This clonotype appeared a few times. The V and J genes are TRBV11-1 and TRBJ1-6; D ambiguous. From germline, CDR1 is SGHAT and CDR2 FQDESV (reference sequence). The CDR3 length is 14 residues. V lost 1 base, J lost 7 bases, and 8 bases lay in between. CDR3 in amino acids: CASSLEDYNSPLHF. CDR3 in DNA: TGTGCCAGCAGCTTAGAGGACTACAATTCACCCCTCCACTTT. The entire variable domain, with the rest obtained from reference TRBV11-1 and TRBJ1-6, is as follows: EAEVAQSPRYKITEKSQAVAFWCDPISGHATLYWYRQILGQGPELLVQFQDESVVDDSQLPKDRFSAERLKGVDSTLKIQPAELGDSAMYLCASSLEDYNSPLHFGNGTRLTVT.

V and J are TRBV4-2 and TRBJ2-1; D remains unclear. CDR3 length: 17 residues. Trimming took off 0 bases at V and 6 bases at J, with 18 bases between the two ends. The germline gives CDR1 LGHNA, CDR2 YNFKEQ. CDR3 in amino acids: CASSQDPAPLVLNEQFF. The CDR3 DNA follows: TGTGCCAGCAGCCAAGATCCGGCCCCGTTGGTTCTCAATGAGCAGTTCTTC.

In nucleotides, the CDR3 is TGCAGTGCTAGAGGGGTTATACAAGAGACCCAGTACTTC. As protein: CSARGVIQETQYF. The genes are TRBV20-1 and TRBJ2-5; D is ambiguous. CDR1 is DFQATT and CDR2 is SNEGSKA in the germline V gene (reference sequence). The V gene lost 1 base and the J gene lost 2 bases, with 8 bases spanning the gap. This CDR3 contains 13 residues.

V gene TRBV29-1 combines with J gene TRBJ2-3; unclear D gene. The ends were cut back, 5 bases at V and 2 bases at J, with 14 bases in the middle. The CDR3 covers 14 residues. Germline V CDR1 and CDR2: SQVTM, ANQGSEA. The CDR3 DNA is TGCAGCGTTACCGGACGGATGAACACAGATACGCAGTATTTT. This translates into CSVTGRMNTDTQYF.

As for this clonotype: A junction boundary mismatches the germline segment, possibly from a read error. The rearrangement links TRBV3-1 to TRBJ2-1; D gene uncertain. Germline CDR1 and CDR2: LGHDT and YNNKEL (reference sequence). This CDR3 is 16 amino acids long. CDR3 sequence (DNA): TGTGCCAGCAACCAAGATCTTGAAGATCCCAGAGAGACCCAGTTCTTC. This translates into CASNQDLEDPRETQFF.

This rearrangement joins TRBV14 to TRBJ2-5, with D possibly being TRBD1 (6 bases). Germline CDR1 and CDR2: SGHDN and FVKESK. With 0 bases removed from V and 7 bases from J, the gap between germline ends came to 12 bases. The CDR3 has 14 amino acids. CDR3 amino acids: CASSQDFRRGTQYF. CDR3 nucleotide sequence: TGTGCCAGCAGCCAAGATTTCCGCAGGGGGACCCAGTACTTC.